These T cell receptor beta chains were read from a single sample in a study of cytomegalovirus exposure and HLA in healthy donors. Generated by immunoSEQ multiplex PCR, the TCRdb table keeps only in-frame clones and is missing some. This table has around 200,000 clones, 85% to 90% appearing once. The sample taken for sequencing was PBMCs. These receptor sequences come from a woman aged 18-29 years in good health and CMV-seronegative. The CDR3 runs from the conserved cysteine through the conserved F or W. A D gene is named only where the DNA matches it firmly. Expanded clones get a size class; other rows say once, few or many, or leave the size out.

TRBJ1-3,TRBV6-4,.,TRBD1,TGTGCCAGCAGTGACCGGGACAGGGGGCCTAGCGTCTCTGGAAACACCATATATTTT,CASSDRDRGPSVSGNTIYF
TRBJ1-2,TRBV29-1,.,.,TGCAGCGCCCAAGGGGGAGCTAACTATGGCTACACCTTC,CSAQGGANYGYTF
TRBJ2-7,TRBV27,.,.,TGTGCCAGCAGTTTCGGGACACGGGCAAACTACGAGCAGTACTTC,CASSFGTRANYEQYF
TRBJ2-7,TRBV7-9,once,.,TGTGCCAGCAGCTTAGCGCCAGGACATCCATCGTACGAGCAGTACTTC,CASSLAPGHPSYEQYF
TRBJ2-1,TRBV4-1,.,.,TGCGCCAGCAGCCAATTACGGGGTGAGCAGTTCTTC,CASSQLRGEQFF
TRBJ1-4,TRBV2,.,.,TGTGCCAGCAGCGTCCAAGGGGGAGGGCGGGAAAAACTGTTTTTT,CASSVQGGGREKLFF
TRBJ2-1,TRBV9,.,TRBD1,TGTGCCAGCAGCGTACAGGGGACAGGGCTTAATGAGCAGTTCTTC,CASSVQGTGLNEQFF
TRBJ2-5,TRBV5-1,.,TRBD1,TGCGCCAGCAGCTTCAGGGGGCGTACAGAGACCCAGTACTTC,CASSFRGRTETQYF
TRBJ1-2,TRBV20-1,.,.,TGCAGTGCCACCACAGGGATTGGCTACACCTTC,CSATTGIGYTF
TRBJ1-1,TRBV5-6,.,.,TGTGCCAGCAGCATGGACAGAACCACTGAAGCTTTCTTT,CASSMDRTTEAFF
TRBJ1-2,TRBV10-3,.,TRBD1,TGTGCCATCAGTGGACAGGGAACACTTAACTATGGCTACACCTTC,CAISGQGTLNYGYTF
TRBJ1-2,TRBV4-1,.,TRBD1,TGCGCCAGCAGCCAAGTAACACAGGGGAACTATGGCTACACCTTC,CASSQVTQGNYGYTF
TRBJ2-1,TRBV7-6,.,TRBD2,TGTGCCAGCAGCCCGCATACGGGACTAGCGGGGCTTTACAATGAGCAGTTCTTC,CASSPHTGLAGLYNEQFF
TRBJ2-5,TRBV7-9,.,TRBD1,TGTGCCAGCAGCTTCTGGACAGGGGGGGAGGAGACCCAGTACTTC,CASSFWTGGEETQYF
TRBJ1-2,TRBV6-1,.,.,TGTGCCAGCAGTGAAGCGCTAGGCCCCTTCTATGGCTACACCTTC,CASSEALGPFYGYTF
TRBJ2-7,TRBV14,.,TRBD1,TGTGCCAGCAGTCAACAGGGGGCGCGTGAGCAGTACTTC,CASSQQGAREQYF
TRBJ1-2,TRBV2,.,.,TGTGCCAGCAGTGAAGTCAGACAGAGTCCTTATGGCTACACCTTC,CASSEVRQSPYGYTF
TRBJ2-7,TRBV11-2,.,TRBD2,TGTGCCAGCAGCCGACTAGCGAAAACTTACGAGCAGTACTTC,CASSRLAKTYEQYF
TRBJ1-2,TRBV10-3,few,TRBD1,TGTGCCATCGGAGGAGACAGGGGTTACTATGGCTACACCTTC,CAIGGDRGYYGYTF
TRBJ1-5,TRBV7-2,.,TRBD1,TGTGCCAGCAGCGGACAGGGTGGCAATCAGCCCCAGCATTTT,CASSGQGGNQPQHF
TRBJ1-6,TRBV6-5,.,.,TGTGCCAGCAGTTACGTGTCAGGGCAATCACCCCTCCACTTT,CASSYVSGQSPLHF
TRBJ2-1,TRBV27,.,TRBD2,TGTGCCAGCAGTTTCGGACTAGCGGGAGGCAGCTCCTACAATGAGCAGTTCTTC,CASSFGLAGGSSYNEQFF
TRBJ2-3,TRBV6-1,.,.,TGTGCCAGCAGGAACCTAATCCGGGCAGATACGCAGTATTTT,CASRNLIRADTQYF
TRBJ2-4,TRBV7-2,.,TRBD2,TGTGCCAGCAGCTTAGGGGCGGGGGGGACACTAGCCAAAAACATTCAGTACTTC,CASSLGAGGTLAKNIQYF
TRBJ1-1,TRBV18,.,.,TGTGCCAGCTCGCCACAGGGTGGGAGAACTGAAGCTTTCTTT,CASSPQGGRTEAFF
TRBJ2-7,TRBV11-2,few,.,TGTGCCAGCAGCTTATTGGTAGCGCACGAGCAGTACTTC,CASSLLVAHEQYF
TRBJ1-5,TRBV6-6,.,.,TGTGCCAGCAGTCCGCGGGTCAATCAGCCCCAGCATTTT,CASSPRVNQPQHF
TRBJ2-1,TRBV19,.,.,TGTGCCAGTCAGTCCGGGACTTTATTAACGAATGAGCAGTTCTTC,CASQSGTLLTNEQFF
TRBJ1-4,TRBV5-5,.,.,TGTGCCAGCAGCCCGTTTAAGCCTCAGGGTTATGACCCACCGGAACTGTTTTTT,CASSPFKPQGYDPPELFF
TRBJ2-5,TRBV10-2,.,.,TGCGCCAGCAGCAGGGGGGAGGAAGAGACCCAGTACTTC,CASSRGEEETQYF
TRBJ2-3,TRBV7-3,.,TRBD2,TGTGCCAGCAGTTTGAGCGGGACCACAGATACGCAGTATTTT,CASSLSGTTDTQYF
TRBJ2-1,TRBV7-9,.,TRBD2,TGTGCCAGTAGGACTAGCGGGAAATTGGGAGAGCAGTTCTTC,CASRTSGKLGEQFF
TRBJ2-1,TRBV6-1,.,TRBD2,TGTGCCAGCCGAGGACTAGCGGAGTATGAGCAGTTCTTC,CASRGLAEYEQFF
TRBJ1-1,TRBV7-8,once,.,TGTGCCAGCTCCTTAGGGGGGGGGCGAGGTGAAGCTTTCTTT,CASSLGGGRGEAFF
TRBJ2-3,TRBV29-1,.,TRBD2,TGCAGCGTTGCTAGCGGGGGTACAGATACGCAGTATTTT,CSVASGGTDTQYF
TRBJ1-6,TRBV4-3,once,TRBD1,TGCGCCAGCAGCCAACTGACAGGGGGTACACCCCTCCACTTT,CASSQLTGGTPLHF
TRBJ1-2,TRBV4-2,.,TRBD1,TGTGCCAGCAGCCAAGAGGGGGACAGGGGGAACTATGGCTACACCTTC,CASSQEGDRGNYGYTF
TRBJ1-1,TRBV27,.,.,TGTGCCAGCAGTCCACTCAGGGGCAGCACTGAAGCTTTCTTT,CASSPLRGSTEAFF
TRBJ2-7,TRBV15,few,.,TGTGCCACCAGCAGAGACCGTCTAGGGGACAACTACGAGCAGTACTTC,CATSRDRLGDNYEQYF
TRBJ2-3,TRBV2,.,.,TGTGCCAGCAGTGAAGTGAGGGGCACAGATACGCAGTATTTT,CASSEVRGTDTQYF
TRBJ1-1,TRBV4-1,.,.,TGCGCCAGCAGCCATGAGTCGACAGGTTGGGCTGAAGCTTTCTTT,CASSHESTGWAEAFF
TRBJ1-2,TRBV5-1,.,TRBD1,TGCGCCAGCAGCTTGGGGGACCCGGGACAGGGGGCGCGTTTTGGCTACACCTTC,CASSLGDPGQGARFGYTF
TRBJ2-1,TRBV6-5,.,.,TGTGCCGCTACGAGCTCCTACAATGAGCAGTTCTTC,CAATSSYNEQFF
TRBJ2-1,TRBV5-4,.,TRBD2,TGTGCCAGCAGATCCCTAGCGGGGGGGCGCTATGAGCAGTTCTTC,CASRSLAGGRYEQFF
TRBJ2-7,TRBV4-3,.,TRBD2,TGCGCCAGCAGCTTCATAGCGGGGGGGCCCTACGAGCAGTACTTC,CASSFIAGGPYEQYF
TRBJ1-1,TRBV5-6,once,.,TGTGCCAGCAGCTTGATTAGCGGGACTGAAGCTTTCTTT,CASSLISGTEAFF
TRBJ2-7,TRBV4-1,once,TRBD2,TGCGCCAGCAGCCAAGGCAGAAGCGGGATATACTACGAGCAGTACTTC,CASSQGRSGIYYEQYF